This TCR beta chain was identified during a study of blood T cells in healthy people across ages. Study results and limitations: Long-lived and aged donors differed, with more naive CD4+ cells and higher diversity in the long-lived. Age showed a roughly linear inverse relationship with TCR beta diversity per million T cells.

Next came a second PCR, run for about 6 to 11 cycles, which used a sample-barcoded 5' primer along with a J-beta primer mix. Tags on each cDNA molecule came from a template-switch adaptor with 12 random nucleotides. TCRdb used MiXCR to reprocess the 5' RACE reads, holding one entry per CDR3 protein. The repertoire consists of around 1.5 million distinct CDR3 sequences, with around 55% occurring once and the leading ten covering roughly 6.3%. This clonotype has just a few counts. As yet, its antigen is unknown. This TCR was sampled from a man between 18 and 29 years old in good health. Material: blood.

The CDR3 protein is CSVEDRGQIETQYF. The CDR3 DNA sequence: TGCAGCGTTGAAGATCGTGGACAGATTGAGACCCAGTACTTC. The V call is TRBV29-1, the J call TRBJ2-5, with D maybe TRBD1 (6 bases). The germline gives CDR1 SQVTM, CDR2 ANQGSEA. V gave up 0 bases and J gave up 5 bases, with 13 bases separating them. CDR3 length: 14 residues.